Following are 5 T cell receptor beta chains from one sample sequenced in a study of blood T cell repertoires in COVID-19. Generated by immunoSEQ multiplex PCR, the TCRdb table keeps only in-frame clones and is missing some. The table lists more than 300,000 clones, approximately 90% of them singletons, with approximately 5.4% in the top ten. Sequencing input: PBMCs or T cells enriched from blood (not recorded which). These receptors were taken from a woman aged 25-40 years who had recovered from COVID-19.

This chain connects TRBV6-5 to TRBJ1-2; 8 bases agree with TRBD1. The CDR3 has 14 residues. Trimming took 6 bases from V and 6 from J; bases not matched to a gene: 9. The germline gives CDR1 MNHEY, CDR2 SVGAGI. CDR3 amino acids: CASSSPHRGNGYTF. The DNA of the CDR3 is TGTGCCAGCAGCTCCCCCCACAGGGGGAATGGCTACACCTTC.

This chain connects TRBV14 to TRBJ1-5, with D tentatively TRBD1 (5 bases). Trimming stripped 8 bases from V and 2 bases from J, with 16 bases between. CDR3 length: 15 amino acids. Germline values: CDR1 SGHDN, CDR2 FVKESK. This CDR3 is CASPACQGGNQPQHF. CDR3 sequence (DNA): TGTGCCAGCCCCGCCTGCCAGGGCGGCAATCAGCCCCAGCATTTT.

The CDR3 reads CASSLGGRWGTDTQYF. The DNA for the CDR3 is TGTGCCAGCAGCTTAGGCGGGAGATGGGGCACAGATACGCAGTATTTT. The chain links TRBV7-8 to TRBJ2-3, with 7 bases lining up with TRBD2. This CDR3 region has 16 residues. Germline CDR1 reads SGHVS; CDR2 reads FQNEAQ. V was clipped by 1 base and J by 1 base; unmatched bases: 5. The full variable domain, rest sourced from reference TRBV7-8 and TRBJ2-3, is GAGVSQSPRYKVAKRGQDVALRCDPISGHVSLFWYQQALGQGPEFLTYFQNEAQLDKSGLPSDRFFAERPEGSVSTLKIQRTQQEDSAVYLCASSLGGRWGTDTQYFGPGTRLTVL.

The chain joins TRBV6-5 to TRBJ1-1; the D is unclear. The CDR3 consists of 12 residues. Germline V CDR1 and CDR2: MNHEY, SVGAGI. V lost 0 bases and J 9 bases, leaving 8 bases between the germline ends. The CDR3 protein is CASSYSEGKAFF. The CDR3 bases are TGTGCCAGCAGTTACTCTGAGGGAAAAGCTTTCTTT.

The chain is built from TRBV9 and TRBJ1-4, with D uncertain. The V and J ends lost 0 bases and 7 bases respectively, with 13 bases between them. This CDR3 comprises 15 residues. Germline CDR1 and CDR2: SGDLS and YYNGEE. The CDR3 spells CASSVDHLGGEKLFF. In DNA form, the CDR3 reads TGTGCCAGCAGCGTAGATCATTTGGGAGGTGAAAAACTGTTTTTT.